The rows below give T cell receptor beta chains drawn from one sample of a study of blood T cell repertoires in COVID-19. Libraries were prepared by immunoSEQ multiplex PCR; TCRdb keeps only in-frame clonotypes and omits some of them. This table has under 110,000 clones, approximately 92% appearing once. Sequencing input: peripheral blood. The receptors were sampled from a man aged 50-60 years with active COVID-19. Each CDR3 is given with its conserved first and last residue. Each record gives: V gene, J gene, CDR3 protein.

V: TRBV5-8
J: TRBJ2-3
CDR3: CASSLGLARDTQYF

V: TRBV5-6
J: TRBJ2-1
CDR3: CASRSSGSNEQFF

V: TRBV6-5
J: TRBJ2-2
CDR3: CASTRDRGAGELFF

V: TRBV7-9
J: TRBJ2-3
CDR3: CASSLPRSGTSRDTQYF

V: TRBV10-3
J: TRBJ1-2
CDR3: CAISHGQGEFYGYTF

V: TRBV6-5
J: TRBJ1-2
CDR3: CASKLDRGKGGYTF

V: TRBV5-1
J: TRBJ1-2
CDR3: CASSPVAAANYGYTF

V: TRBV10-1
J: TRBJ2-2
CDR3: CASSESGLAEAGELFF

V: TRBV4-1
J: TRBJ1-2
CDR3: CASSQGRQGNGYTF

V: TRBV7-9
J: TRBJ1-5
CDR3: CASSLGDQPQHF

V: TRBV9
J: TRBJ2-3
CDR3: CASSYLGDRDNTQYF

V: TRBV5-1
J: TRBJ2-1
CDR3: CASSLVADLPNEQFF

V: TRBV19
J: TRBJ2-7
CDR3: CASSRGLAGGSEQYF

V: TRBV6-5
J: TRBJ1-3
CDR3: CASSYSSSGNTIYF

V: TRBV19
J: TRBJ1-5
CDR3: CASSIYRAERNQPQHF

V: TRBV28
J: TRBJ2-1
CDR3: CASSFGRQYYNEQFF

V: TRBV28
J: TRBJ1-3
CDR3: CASSGRGPKGNTIYF

V: TRBV5-1
J: TRBJ1-1
CDR3: CASSLGANTEAFF

V: TRBV29-1
J: TRBJ1-1
CDR3: CSVESGLEAFF

V: TRBV7-3
J: TRBJ2-5
CDR3: CASSLMASGIETQYF

V: TRBV28
J: TRBJ2-7
CDR3: CASSPIEGVRRHYEQYF

V: TRBV28
J: TRBJ2-7
CDR3: CASSLREQYF

V: TRBV19
J: TRBJ2-3
CDR3: CASSIDLAGTGRGTQYF

V: TRBV6-5
J: TRBJ2-7
CDR3: CASRTSGSSYEQYF

V: TRBV10-1
J: TRBJ2-1
CDR3: CASSHAGGEQFF

V: TRBV5-6
J: TRBJ1-1
CDR3: CASSVAVAGGAFF

V: TRBV2
J: TRBJ2-7
CDR3: CASSDGQSYEQYF

V: TRBV11-3
J: TRBJ2-5
CDR3: CANLAGERETQYF

V: TRBV24-1
J: TRBJ2-5
CDR3: CATSDFTSKETQYF

V: TRBV6-6
J: TRBJ2-6
CDR3: CASSPQGAGANVLTF

V: TRBV15
J: TRBJ2-1
CDR3: CATSRDQVGGEQFF

V: TRBV30
J: TRBJ1-3
CDR3: CAWSERGFTGNTIYF

V: TRBV28
J: TRBJ2-7
CDR3: CASSSPAGSYEQYF

V: TRBV12-3/TRBV12-4
J: TRBJ1-1
CDR3: CASTLGAEAFF

V: TRBV28
J: TRBJ2-7
CDR3: CASSFSLVRFEQYF

V: TRBV12-3/TRBV12-4
J: TRBJ2-1
CDR3: CASSLGGGGEQFF

V: TRBV7-9
J: TRBJ2-2
CDR3: CASSSSQRTGELFF

V: TRBV7-5
J: TRBJ2-3
CDR3: CARSLVSDSSTDTQYF

V: TRBV4-1
J: TRBJ2-1
CDR3: CASSQPTSGTGEQFF

V: TRBV5-1
J: TRBJ1-5
CDR3: CASSPRGNQPQHF

V: TRBV6-6
J: TRBJ1-1
CDR3: CASSYREDRAFF

V: TRBV2
J: TRBJ2-1
CDR3: CASIPEGTSSEQFF

V: TRBV11-1
J: TRBJ2-2
CDR3: CASRLTRGTGELFF

V: TRBV5-1
J: TRBJ2-7
CDR3: CASSLESDRYEQYF

V: TRBV5-5
J: TRBJ2-3
CDR3: CASSPEPGGDTQYF

V: TRBV28
J: TRBJ2-7
CDR3: CASSPGLTYEQYF

V: TRBV10-3
J: TRBJ1-2
CDR3: CAISESNTDGYTF

V: TRBV28
J: TRBJ2-7
CDR3: CASSLGSYEQYF

V: TRBV28
J: TRBJ1-5
CDR3: CASSPHSSNQPQHF

V: TRBV24-1
J: TRBJ2-1
CDR3: CATNGPRTGGSYNEQFF

V: TRBV28
J: TRBJ2-7
CDR3: CASSSPGQGANNYEQYF

V: TRBV28
J: TRBJ1-5
CDR3: CASKGQFNQPQHF

V: TRBV9
J: TRBJ1-1
CDR3: CASSAHRNTEAFF

V: TRBV24-1
J: TRBJ2-1
CDR3: CATSPGLAGGEQFF

V: TRBV5-4
J: TRBJ2-2
CDR3: CASSLGYLAGGRAGELFF